This record looks at one TCR beta chain sequence and its context. The entry originates in a study of T cell changes during pregnancy in multiple sclerosis. Only in-frame clones appear in the TCRdb table, and some are missing; sequencing was by immunoSEQ multiplex PCR. This table has roughly 77,000 clones, more than 90% appearing once. The source is a female donor with multiple sclerosis, enrolled in a pregnancy study. The specimen was peripheral blood, collected in the second trimester of pregnancy.

The DNA of the CDR3 is TGTGCCAGCAGCCCACGAGGCCACGAGCAGTACTTC. Its protein is CASSPRGHEQYF. The chain carries TRBV5-6 and TRBJ2-7; no clear D. Germline-derived CDR1 and CDR2 are SGHDT and YYEEEE. The CDR3 is 12 amino acids. The V end lost 4 bases, the J end lost 5 bases, and 10 bases lay between the germline ends.